The 10 T cell receptor beta chains below were found in one sample sequenced in a study of T cell repertoires in cytomegalovirus infection. MiXCR was run by TCRdb on the reads, yielding one entry per CDR3 protein. The sample gives around 110,000 distinct CDR3 sequences, over 9% of which show up once; 30% to 40% is in the top ten. Their antigen targets remain unknown. The specimen was PBMCs, sequenced either directly or after in vitro stimulation (not recorded which). The receptors derive from a human donor in good health (CMV status not recorded). Some clones in this sample may be carry-over from other donors' samples.

This clonotype was detected only a few times. The CDR3 region has the DNA TGTGCCAGCAGCTTATTAGGGCAAGAGACCCAGTACTTC. It specifies CASSLLGQETQYF. The rearrangement links TRBV7-3 to TRBJ2-5; D not resolved. V dropped 2 bases and J dropped 2 bases, with 6 bases sitting between them. The CDR3 has 13 residues. The V gene's germline CDR1 is SGHTA and CDR2 FQGTGA.

The CDR3 is CASSLGTLVNTGELFF. The CDR3 DNA reads as TGTGCCAGCAGCTTAGGGACTTTAGTAAACACCGGGGAGCTGTTTTTT. The chain employs TRBV11-2 and TRBJ2-2; weak D call: TRBD2 (5 bases). This CDR3 region has 16 residues. Trimming stripped 1 base from V and 2 bases from J, with 11 bases between. The V gene's germline CDR1 is SGHAT and CDR2 FQNNGV.

This clonotype has a count of ten or more. The gene calls are TRBV7-2 and TRBJ2-1, with a weak D call TRBD2 (5 bases). V gave up 0 bases and J gave up 9 bases, with 6 bases separating them. Per germline, CDR1 SGHTA and CDR2 FQGNSA. The CDR3 totals 12 residues. The DNA of the CDR3 is TGTGCCAGCAGCTTAGCGCTAGCTGAGCAGTTCTTC. Translated, it gives CASSLALAEQFF.

The chain employs TRBV7-2 and TRBJ1-5; 7 bases map to TRBD1. The CDR3 length is 13 residues. J was trimmed by 6 bases and V by 2 bases; bases with no gene match: 1. Germline CDR1 and CDR2: SGHTA and FQGNSA. The CDR3 nucleotides are TGTGCCAGCAGCTTATACAGGGGTCAGCCCCAGCATTTT. Translating gives CASSLYRGQPQHF.

With regard to this clonotype: One end of the junction is discordant with germline, which a read error may explain. The chain combines TRBV29-1 with TRBJ1-2; maybe TRBD1 (6 bases). Germline V gene sequence: CDR1 SQVTM, CDR2 ANQGSEA. The CDR3 length is 10 residues. The DNA for the CDR3 is TGCAGCGTCGGGGGAGGGGGACCCTTCTTC. Its translation is CSVGGGGPFF.

This clonotype showed up many times. One end of the junction does not line up with germline, which may come from a read error. This chain connects TRBV7-8 to TRBJ2-1, with D possibly called TRBD1 or TRBD2 (5 bases each). The CDR3 has 13 residues. Germline V lookup: CDR1 SGHVS, CDR2 FQNEAQ. This CDR3 is CASSPGTVNKQFF. As DNA, the CDR3 is TGTGCCAGCAGCCCTGGGACGGTCAATAAGCAGTTCTTC.

This clonotype appeared many times. The V and J genes are TRBV7-2 and TRBJ2-6, with 8 bases identical to TRBD1. This CDR3 has 15 residues. Germline trimming cut 3 bases from V and 4 bases from J; bases unmatched to any gene: 2. Germline V gives CDR1 SGHTA, CDR2 FQGNSA. CDR3 in DNA: TGTGCCAGCAGCTTGACAGGGGCGGGGGCCAACGTCCTGACTTTC. It translates to CASSLTGAGANVLTF.

This clonotype was found many times. The DNA for the CDR3 is TGTGCCAGCAGTTACGGAGGCCTCAGGGTGGGCGAGCAGTACTTC. As protein: CASSYGGLRVGEQYF. The rearrangement links TRBV6-2 or TRBV6-3 to TRBJ2-7; D is tentatively TRBD1 or TRBD2 (5 bases each). The V end lost 2 bases, the J end lost 6 bases, and 17 bases lay between the germline ends. The CDR3 runs to 15 residues. The germline V gene encodes CDR1 MNHEY and CDR2 SVGEGT.

This clonotype came up a few times. J is TRBJ2-4 and V is TRBV6-5, with 7 bases matching TRBD1. Germline lookup yields CDR1 MNHEY and CDR2 SVGAGI. There are 17 residues in the CDR3. Losses at the gene ends were 6 bases for V and 1 base for J; bases not matched to a gene: 12. CDR3 in amino acids: CASRPLTGDDAKNIQYF. As DNA, the CDR3 is TGTGCCAGCAGACCCCTCACAGGGGATGACGCCAAAAACATTCAGTACTTC.

Points on this clonotype: Just one base apart from a much larger clone, this may be a read error. V gene TRBV29-1 combines with J gene TRBJ2-1, with D unclear. This CDR3 comprises 11 residues. CDR1 and CDR2 from the germline V gene are SQVTM and ANQGSEA. The CDR3 sequence is CGVETYNEQFF. The DNA of the CDR3 is TGCGGCGTCGAGACCTACAATGAGCAGTTCTTC.